Presented here are 2 T cell receptor beta chains from one specimen sequenced in a study of graft-versus-host responses after intestinal transplantation (dated by TCRdb to 2020 to 2023). Libraries were made using the immunoSEQ multiplex PCR assay. In its TCRdb copy, this immuneACCESS table keeps in-frame sequences only and misses some clones. Where compared with another copy, unresolved V genes explain less than half of these, and the others have no known cause. Recorded for this sample are about 90,000 clones; 91% of them occurred a single time. The top ten clonotypes cover over 0.4% of the sample. These receptors have no known antigen. Taken with the paper, the label for time point translates to: cells obtained before transplantation from donor or recipient. The sample was unstimulated CD8+ T cells sorted from spleen or lymph node cells, taken before intestinal transplant. The receptors come from a human donor who received an intestinal transplant.

The V and J genes are TRBV4-1 and TRBJ2-3, with 7 bases that match TRBD1. Germline assignment: CDR1 MGHRA and CDR2 YSYEKL. V lost 3 bases to trimming and J lost 6 bases; unmatched junction nucleotides: 9. The CDR3 is 15 residues long. The CDR3 reads CASSHRDRLADTQYF. For the CDR3, the DNA is TGCGCCAGCAGCCACCGGGACAGATTGGCGGATACGCAGTATTTT.

V usage is TRBV6-1 and J usage is TRBJ2-5, with a weak D call TRBD2 (6 bases). The CDR3 consists of 8 residues. Trimming removed 8 bases at V and 12 bases at J, with 7 bases between. CDR1 and CDR2 (germline): MNHNS, SASEGT. The CDR3 nucleotides read TGTGCCAGCGGGGAGGAGTACTTC. Residues: CASGEEYF.